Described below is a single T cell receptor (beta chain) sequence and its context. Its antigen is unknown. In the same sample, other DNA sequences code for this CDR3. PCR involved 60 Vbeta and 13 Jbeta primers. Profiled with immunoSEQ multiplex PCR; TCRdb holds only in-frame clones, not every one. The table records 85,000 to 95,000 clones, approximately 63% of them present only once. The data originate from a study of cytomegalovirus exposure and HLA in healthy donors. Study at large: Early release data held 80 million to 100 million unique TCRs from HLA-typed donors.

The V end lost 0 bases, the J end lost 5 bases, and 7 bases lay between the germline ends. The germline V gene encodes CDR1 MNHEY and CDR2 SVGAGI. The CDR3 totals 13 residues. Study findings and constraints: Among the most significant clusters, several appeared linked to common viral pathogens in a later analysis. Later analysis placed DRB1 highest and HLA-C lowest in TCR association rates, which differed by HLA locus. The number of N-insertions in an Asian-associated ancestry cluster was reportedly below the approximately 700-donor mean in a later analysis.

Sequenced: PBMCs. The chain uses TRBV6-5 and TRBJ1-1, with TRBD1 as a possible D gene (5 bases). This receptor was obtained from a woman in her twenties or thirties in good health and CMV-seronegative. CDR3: CASSYSGGTEAFF. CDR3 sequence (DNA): TGTGCCAGCAGTTACTCGGGGGGGACTGAAGCTTTCTTT.